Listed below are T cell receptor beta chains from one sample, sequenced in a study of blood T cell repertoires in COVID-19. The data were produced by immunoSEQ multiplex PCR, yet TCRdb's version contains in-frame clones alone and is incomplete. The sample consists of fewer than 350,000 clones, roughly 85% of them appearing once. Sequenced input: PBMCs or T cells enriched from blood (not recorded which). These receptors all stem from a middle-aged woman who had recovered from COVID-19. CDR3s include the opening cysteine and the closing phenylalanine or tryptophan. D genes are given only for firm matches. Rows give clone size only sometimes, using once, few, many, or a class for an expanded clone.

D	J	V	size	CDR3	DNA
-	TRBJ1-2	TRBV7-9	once	CASSLQGDYGYTF	TGTGCCAGCAGCTTACAGGGCGACTATGGCTACACCTTC
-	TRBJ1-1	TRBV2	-	CASTGVLNTEAFF	TGTGCCAGCACGGGGGTATTGAACACTGAAGCTTTCTTT
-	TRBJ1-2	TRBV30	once	CAWRGAGPRLF	TGTGCCTGGAGGGGCGCAGGGCCCAGGCTGTTC
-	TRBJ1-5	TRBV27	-	CASSFVRDNQPQHF	TGTGCCAGCAGTTTTGTCAGGGATAATCAGCCCCAGCATTTT
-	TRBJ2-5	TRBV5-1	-	CASSLVAGFQETQYF	TGCGCCAGCAGCTTGGTTGCAGGGTTCCAAGAGACCCAGTACTTC
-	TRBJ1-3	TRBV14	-	CASSRTRGAGNTIYF	TGTGCCAGCAGCAGGACCAGGGGAGCTGGAAACACCATATATTTT
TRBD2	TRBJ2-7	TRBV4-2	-	CASSQGAGVGYEQYF	TGTGCCAGCAGCCAAGGGGCGGGAGTAGGTTACGAGCAGTACTTC
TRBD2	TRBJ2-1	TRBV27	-	CASSALTTSGIGNEQFF	TGTGCCAGCAGTGCACTAACTACTAGCGGGATCGGTAATGAGCAGTTCTTC
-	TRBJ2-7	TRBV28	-	CASSFRLVRHEQYF	TGTGCCAGCAGTTTTCGACTAGTTAGGCACGAGCAGTACTTC
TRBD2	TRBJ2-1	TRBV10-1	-	CASSPGTSGNNEQFF	TGCGCCAGCAGTCCAGGGACTAGCGGAAACAATGAGCAGTTCTTC
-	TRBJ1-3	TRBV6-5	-	CASSSPMGGRNTIYF	TGTGCCAGCAGTTCCCCGATGGGGGGAAGAAACACCATATATTTT
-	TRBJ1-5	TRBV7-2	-	CASSLGTNQPQHF	TGTGCCAGCAGCTTAGGCACAAATCAGCCCCAGCATTTT
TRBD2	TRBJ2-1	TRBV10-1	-	CARRLAGGWNEQFF	TGCGCCAGGAGACTAGCGGGAGGGTGGAATGAGCAGTTCTTC
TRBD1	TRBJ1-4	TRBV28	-	CASSAGQGREKLFF	TGTGCCAGTTCCGCCGGACAGGGTAGAGAAAAACTGTTTTTT
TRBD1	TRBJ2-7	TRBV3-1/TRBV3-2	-	CASSRGQVYEQYF	TGTGCCAGCAGCCGAGGACAGGTCTACGAGCAGTACTTC
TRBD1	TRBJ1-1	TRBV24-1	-	CATSDPRTGNTEAFF	TGTGCCACCAGTGACCCCAGGACAGGGAACACTGAAGCTTTCTTT
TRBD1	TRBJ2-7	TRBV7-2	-	CASSMDRAVAYEQYF	TGTGCCAGCAGCATGGACAGGGCAGTAGCCTACGAGCAGTACTTC
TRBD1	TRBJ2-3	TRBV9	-	CASSVVGQGANTQYF	TGTGCCAGCAGCGTAGTGGGACAGGGGGCAAATACGCAGTATTTT